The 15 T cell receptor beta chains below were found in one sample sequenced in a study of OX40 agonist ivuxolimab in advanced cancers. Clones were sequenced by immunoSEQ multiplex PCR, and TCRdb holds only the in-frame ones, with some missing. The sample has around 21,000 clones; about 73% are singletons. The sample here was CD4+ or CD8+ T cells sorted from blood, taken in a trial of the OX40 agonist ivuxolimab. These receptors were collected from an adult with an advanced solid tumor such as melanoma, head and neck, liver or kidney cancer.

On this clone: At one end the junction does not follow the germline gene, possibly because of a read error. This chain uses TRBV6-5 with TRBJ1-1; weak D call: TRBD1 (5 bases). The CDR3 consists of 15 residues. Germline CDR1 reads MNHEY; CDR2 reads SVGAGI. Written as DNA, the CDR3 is TGTGCCAGCAGTTACTCGCGGGGCGGGAACATTGAAGCTTTCTTT. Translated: CASSYSRGGNIEAFF.

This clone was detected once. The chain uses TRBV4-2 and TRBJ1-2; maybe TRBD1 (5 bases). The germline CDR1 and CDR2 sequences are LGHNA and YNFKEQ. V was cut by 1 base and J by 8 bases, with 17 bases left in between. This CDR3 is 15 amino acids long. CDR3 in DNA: TGTGCCAGCAGCCAAGTGGGGCAGGCATTGGGGGGCTACACCTTC. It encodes CASSQVGQALGGYTF.

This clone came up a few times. CDR3 loop: CASSRSRDPNEKLFF. The CDR3 nucleotides read TGTGCCAGCAGCCGTTCCAGGGATCCAAATGAAAAACTGTTTTTT. V usage is TRBV5-4 and J usage is TRBJ1-4; possibly TRBD1 for D (5 bases). The germline V gene encodes CDR1 SGHNT and CDR2 YYREEE (reference sequence). The CDR3 has 15 residues. Trimming took off 4 bases at V and 5 bases at J, with 15 bases between the two ends.

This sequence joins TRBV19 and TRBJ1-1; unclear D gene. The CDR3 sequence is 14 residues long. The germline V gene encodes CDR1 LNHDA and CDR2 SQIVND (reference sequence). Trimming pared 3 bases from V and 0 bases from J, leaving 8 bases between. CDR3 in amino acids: CASSIAWMNTEAFF. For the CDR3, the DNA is TGTGCCAGTAGTATCGCCTGGATGAACACTGAAGCTTTCTTT.

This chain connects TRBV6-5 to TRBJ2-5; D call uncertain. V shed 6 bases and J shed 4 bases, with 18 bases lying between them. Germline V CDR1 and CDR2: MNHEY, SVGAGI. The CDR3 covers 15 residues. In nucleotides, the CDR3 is TGTGCCAGCAGCCCTACCCCCAATCCCGGAGAGACCCAGTACTTC. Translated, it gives CASSPTPNPGETQYF.

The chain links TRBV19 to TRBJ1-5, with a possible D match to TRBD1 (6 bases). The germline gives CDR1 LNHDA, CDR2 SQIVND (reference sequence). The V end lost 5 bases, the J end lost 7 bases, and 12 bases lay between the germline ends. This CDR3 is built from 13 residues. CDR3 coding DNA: TGTGCCAGTAGTTGGACAGAGGGCCAGCCCCAGCATTTT. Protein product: CASSWTEGQPQHF.

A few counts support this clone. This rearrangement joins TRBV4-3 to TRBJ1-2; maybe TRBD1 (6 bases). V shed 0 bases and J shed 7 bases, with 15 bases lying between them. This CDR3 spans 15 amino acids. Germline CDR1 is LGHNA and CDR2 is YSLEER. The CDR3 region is CASSQDHRGGTGYTF. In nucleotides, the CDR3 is TGCGCCAGCAGCCAAGACCATAGGGGGGGTACTGGCTACACCTTC.

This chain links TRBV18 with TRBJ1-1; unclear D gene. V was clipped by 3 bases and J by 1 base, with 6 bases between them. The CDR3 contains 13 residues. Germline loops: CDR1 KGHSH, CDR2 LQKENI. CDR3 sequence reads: CASSPPGNTEAFF. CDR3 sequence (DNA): TGTGCCAGCTCACCCCCGGGGAACACTGAAGCTTTCTTT.

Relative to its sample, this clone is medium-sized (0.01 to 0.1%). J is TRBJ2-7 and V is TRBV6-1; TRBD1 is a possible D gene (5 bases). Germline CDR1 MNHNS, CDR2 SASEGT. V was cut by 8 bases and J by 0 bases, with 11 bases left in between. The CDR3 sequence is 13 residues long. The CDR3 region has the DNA TGTGCCAGCGGGGCAGGTACCTCCTACGAGCAGTACTTC. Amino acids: CASGAGTSYEQYF.

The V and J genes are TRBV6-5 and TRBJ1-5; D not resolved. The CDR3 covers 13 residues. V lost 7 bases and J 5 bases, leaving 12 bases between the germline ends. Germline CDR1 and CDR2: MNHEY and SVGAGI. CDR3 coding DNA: TGTGCCAGCACCCCGGGTTTCGATCAGCCCCAGCATTTT. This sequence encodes CASTPGFDQPQHF.

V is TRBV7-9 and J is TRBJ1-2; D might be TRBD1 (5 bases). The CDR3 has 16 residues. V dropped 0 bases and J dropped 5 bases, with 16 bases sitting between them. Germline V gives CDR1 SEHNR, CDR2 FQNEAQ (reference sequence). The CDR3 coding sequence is TGTGCCAGCAGCTTAGCCCTGTCGGGGACGGCATATGGCTACACCTTC. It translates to CASSLALSGTAYGYTF.

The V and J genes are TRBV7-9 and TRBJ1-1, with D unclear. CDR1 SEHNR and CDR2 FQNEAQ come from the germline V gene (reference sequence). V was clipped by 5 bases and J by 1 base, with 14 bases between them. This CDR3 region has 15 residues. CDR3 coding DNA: TGTGCCAGCAGCCCCCCCGGCAGGTCGAACACTGAAGCTTTCTTT. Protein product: CASSPPGRSNTEAFF.

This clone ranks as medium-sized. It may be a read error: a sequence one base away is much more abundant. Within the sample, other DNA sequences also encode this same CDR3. The CDR3 spells CSVGGGDRGHSYEQYF. CDR3 bases: TGCAGCGTGGGGGGGGGAGACAGGGGCCACTCCTACGAGCAGTACTTC. The V call is TRBV29-1, the J call TRBJ2-7; tentatively, D is TRBD1 (8 bases). V was trimmed by 6 bases and J by 0 bases, leaving 21 bases between them. Germline-derived CDR1 and CDR2 are SQVTM and ANQGSEA. The CDR3 spans 16 residues.

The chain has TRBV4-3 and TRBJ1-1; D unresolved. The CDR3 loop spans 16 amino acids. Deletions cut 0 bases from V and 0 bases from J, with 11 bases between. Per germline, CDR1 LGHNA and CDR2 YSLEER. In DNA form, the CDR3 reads TGCGCCAGCAGCCAAGATCATGCAGGACTGAACACTGAAGCTTTCTTT. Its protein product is CASSQDHAGLNTEAFF.

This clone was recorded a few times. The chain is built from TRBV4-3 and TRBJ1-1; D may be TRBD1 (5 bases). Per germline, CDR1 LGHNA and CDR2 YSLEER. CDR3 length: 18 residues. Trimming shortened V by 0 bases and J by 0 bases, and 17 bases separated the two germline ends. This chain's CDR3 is CASSQEGGVMAMNTEAFF. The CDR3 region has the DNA TGCGCCAGCAGCCAAGAAGGAGGGGTTATGGCTATGAACACTGAAGCTTTCTTT.